This record looks at one TCR beta chain sequence and its context. The antigen is undetermined. Noted treatment: around 19 received Ad26.COV2.S at low or high dose, single or two shots; 5 received placebo; per-sample allocation not given. Samples were taken on day 63 after the first vaccine or placebo injection. The data stem from a study of Ad26.COV2.S vaccination and SARS-CoV-2 variants. Study as a whole: Intramuscular Ad26.COV2.S doses were given once or twice, 56 days apart.

Regarding the study as a whole: People who got the vaccine had more spike-specific TCR breadth than people who got placebo.

Using immunoSEQ multiplex PCR, the repertoire was profiled, and TCRdb retains in-frame clones only, with some absent. The data contain around 350,000 clones, approximately 81% of them seen just once; the ten biggest clones take up 3% to 4%. With 1 base removed from V and 3 bases from J, the gap between germline ends came to 12 bases. This CDR3 is 15 amino acids long. Germline CDR1 reads LNHDA; CDR2 reads SQIVND (reference sequence). The receptor comes from a person between 18 and 65 years old who received the Ad26.COV2.S COVID-19 vaccine or a placebo. Material: peripheral blood, obtained in a trial of Ad26.COV2.S vaccine versus placebo. V usage is TRBV19 and J usage is TRBJ1-1; TRBD1 is a possible D gene (5 bases). The CDR3 sequence is CASSIGGYGDTEAFF. The CDR3 DNA reads as TGTGCCAGTAGTATAGGGGGGTACGGGGACACTGAAGCTTTCTTT.